These T cell receptor beta chains were read from a single sample in a study of blood T cell repertoires in COVID-19. Sequencing used immunoSEQ multiplex PCR; TCRdb keeps in-frame clones, though not all of them. The table lists more than 150,000 clones, 84% of them singletons. Sequencing was done on a sample of peripheral blood. The receptors were sampled from a human donor in a cohort sampled during active COVID-19. Each CDR3 is given with its conserved first and last residue. D genes are given only for firm matches. Only some rows state a clone size, as once, few, many or a class for expanded clones.

TRBV6-5	13	-	-	TRBJ1-2	CASSYLANYGYTF	TGTGCCAGCAGTTACTTAGCTAACTATGGCTACACCTTC
TRBV7-8	11	-	-	TRBJ1-1	CASSGGTEAFF	TGTGCCAGCAGTGGAGGAACTGAAGCTTTCTTT
TRBV19	13	-	-	TRBJ1-2	CASSGNWGHGYTF	TGTGCCAGTAGTGGCAATTGGGGGCACGGCTACACCTTC
TRBV5-4	15	few	-	TRBJ2-7	CASSSRQTRVSEQYF	TGTGCCAGCAGTTCACGACAGACTCGGGTCTCCGAGCAGTACTTC
TRBV9	17	-	-	TRBJ2-6	CASSLRQENSGANVLTF	TGTGCCAGCAGCCTACGACAGGAAAACTCTGGGGCCAACGTCCTGACTTTC
TRBV5-1	17	-	TRBD2	TRBJ2-3	CASSLALAGGTTDTQYF	TGCGCCAGCAGCTTGGCTCTAGCGGGGGGGACCACAGATACGCAGTATTTT
TRBV12-5	16	-	TRBD1	TRBJ2-7	CASGLVLRTGGSEQYF	TGTGCTAGTGGTTTGGTACTTAGGACAGGGGGCTCCGAGCAGTACTTC
TRBV2	15	-	TRBD2	TRBJ2-1	CASMPGLAGLSGQFF	TGTGCCAGCATGCCGGGACTAGCGGGGCTGAGCGGTCAGTTCTTC
TRBV3-1/TRBV3-2	14	-	-	TRBJ1-1	CASSQEWRSTEAFF	TGTGCCAGCAGCCAAGAGTGGCGGTCCACTGAAGCTTTCTTT
TRBV18	15	-	TRBD1	TRBJ1-5	CASSPTGTLNQPQHF	TGTGCCAGCTCACCGACAGGGACTCTCAATCAGCCCCAGCATTTT